Sequencing of this T cell receptor (beta chain) was carried out in a study of naive and memory T cell subsets. The study's findings and limits: In CD4 and CD8 cells, diversity dropped from naive through EMRA. A few larger clonotypes appeared in naive repertoires, especially CD8, possibly memory cells re-expressing CD45RA.

Alpha and beta libraries were amplified separately from the second PCR onward. Germline V lookup: CDR1 DFQATT, CDR2 SNEGSKA (reference sequence). J lost 4 bases, V lost 6 bases, and 5 bases had no gene match. The CDR3 consists of 13 residues. Points on this clonotype: Its antigen remains unknown.

Both TRBC1 and TRBC2 were covered by a beta constant-region primer of two equimolar oligonucleotides. The ligated cDNA underwent four PCR rounds using SP2 and nested alpha and beta constant-region primers. TCRdb re-called the UMI-ligation and nested PCR reads through MiXCR, storing one row per CDR3 protein. The sample gives about 150,000 distinct CDR3 sequences, over 20% of which show up once; 0.085% to 0.11% is in the top ten. Sequences were obtained from naive CD4+ T cells from blood. The receptor was isolated from a human donor in good health. The chain is built from TRBV20-1 and TRBJ2-7, with 11 positions matching TRBD2. The CDR3 DNA is TGCAGTGCAAGACTAGCGGGAAGGTACGAGCAGTACTTC. Encoded protein: CSARLAGRYEQYF.